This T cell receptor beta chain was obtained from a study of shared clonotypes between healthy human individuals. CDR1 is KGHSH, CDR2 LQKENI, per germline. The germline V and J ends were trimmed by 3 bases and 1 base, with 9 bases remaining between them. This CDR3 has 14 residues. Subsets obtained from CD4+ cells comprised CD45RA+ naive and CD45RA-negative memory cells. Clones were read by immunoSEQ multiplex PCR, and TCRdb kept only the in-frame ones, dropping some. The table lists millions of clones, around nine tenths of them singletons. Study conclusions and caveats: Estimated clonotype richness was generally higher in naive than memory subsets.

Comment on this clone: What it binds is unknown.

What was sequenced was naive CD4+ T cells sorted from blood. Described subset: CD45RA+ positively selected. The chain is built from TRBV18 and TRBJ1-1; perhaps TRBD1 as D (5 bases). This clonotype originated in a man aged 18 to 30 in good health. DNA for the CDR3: TGTGCCAGCTCACCCATGACAGAGAACACTGAAGCTTTCTTT. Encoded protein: CASSPMTENTEAFF. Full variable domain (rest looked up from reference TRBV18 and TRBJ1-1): NAGVMQNPRHLVRRRGQEARLRCSPMKGHSHVYWYRQLPEEGLKFMVYLQKENIIDESGMPKERFSAEFPKEGPSILRIQQVVRGDSAAYFCASSPMTENTEAFFGQGTRLTVV.